The present T cell receptor beta chain was sequenced within a study of T cell responses to AZD1222 COVID-19 vaccine. TCRdb keeps only in-frame clones here, not all; method: immunoSEQ multiplex PCR. Among tens of thousands of clones, roughly 80% were seen once, and the ten largest hold roughly 7%. The germline V and J ends were trimmed by 3 bases and 7 bases, with 14 bases remaining between them. The CDR3 totals 15 residues. Germline lookup yields CDR1 SGHRS and CDR2 YFSETQ. This clone was observed once. Antigen specificity is unknown. Whole-study findings and limits: Donors were chiefly white British, with a greater number of females, and clonal diversity was perhaps underestimated. Repertoires were sampled only after the peak T cell response.

This sequence originates from an adult in good health. Here the sequenced sample was peripheral blood, taken on day 0 of AZD1222 vaccination. The chain uses TRBV5-1 and TRBJ1-6; D unclear. CDR3 sequence: CASSSRRRLNSPLHF. DNA for the CDR3: TGCGCCAGCAGCTCCAGACGACGCCTGAATTCACCCCTCCACTTT. Full variable domain (missing parts from reference TRBV5-1 and TRBJ1-6): KAGVTQTPRYLIKTRGQQVTLSCSPISGHRSVSWYQQTPGQGLQFLFEYFSETQRNKGNFPGRFSGRQFSNSRSEMNVSTLELGDSALYLCASSSRRRLNSPLHFGNGTRLTVT.